This TCR beta chain comes out of a study of T cells in narcolepsy. As for the study in general: Healthy controls were enrolled alongside patients with narcolepsy type 1 or type 2.

Germline CDR1 is SGHTA and CDR2 is FQGNSA. The germline V and J ends were trimmed by 0 bases and 0 bases, with 11 bases remaining between them. The CDR3 is made up of 17 amino acids. Comment on this clone: Its antigen is not known.

Study observations and caveats: In some patient and control memory CD4+ samples, autoreactive clones were absent. Reportedly, autoreactive clonotypes were serially detected in patients' blood but not controls'. Autoreactive HCRT-specific and TRIB2-specific clonotypes were marked in same-patient CSF-versus-blood CD4+ comparisons.

The table came from immunoSEQ multiplex PCR; TCRdb's copy has only in-frame clones and leaves some out. The sample consists of 25,000 to 35,000 clones, roughly 77% of them appearing once. The chain joins TRBV7-2 to TRBJ2-2; no definite D call. The receptor comes from a human donor with narcolepsy. The sample taken for sequencing was CD45RA- memory CD4+ T cells from PBMCs. The CDR3 DNA follows: TGTGCCAGCAGCTTAGCGGCAGGAGTTGCGAACACCGGGGAGCTGTTTTTT. Translating gives CASSLAAGVANTGELFF. Filled out from reference TRBV7-2 and TRBJ2-2, the complete variable domain reads GAGVSQSPSNKVTEKGKDVELRCDPISGHTALYWYRQSLGQGLEFLIYFQGNSAPDKSGLPSDRFSAERTGGSVSTLTIQRTQQEDSAVYLCASSLAAGVANTGELFFGEGSRLTVL.